This T cell receptor (beta chain) was identified in a study of neoadjuvant nivolumab and ipilimumab in lung cancer. Study context: Nivolumab 3 mg/kg was given days 1, 15 and 29, plus ipilimumab 1 mg/kg day 1 in combination.

Comments on this clone: The antigen remains unidentified.

Clones were read by immunoSEQ multiplex PCR, and TCRdb kept only the in-frame ones, dropping some. The table includes roughly 4,700 clones, around three quarters detected once. CDR3 length: 17 residues. Overall study results and limits: Resected tumors had greater TCR richness and clonality than uninvolved lung. From pretherapy to surgery, tumor richness and clonality rose with dual therapy.

Sequences were derived from normal lung tissue adjacent to the tumor, sampled after neoadjuvant nivolumab, alone or with ipilimumab, at or shortly before surgery. This chain uses TRBV21-1 with TRBJ2-2; the DNA was not used to check the table's D call, TRBD1. TRBV21-1 represents a pseudogene. This TCR was sampled from an adult with non-small cell lung cancer. Some clones in this sample may be carry-over from other donors' samples. CDR3 amino acids: CASSKKGTGGGIGELFF. The CDR3 DNA is TGTGCCAGCAGCAAAAAGGGGACAGGGGGCGGTATCGGGGAGCTGTTTTTT.